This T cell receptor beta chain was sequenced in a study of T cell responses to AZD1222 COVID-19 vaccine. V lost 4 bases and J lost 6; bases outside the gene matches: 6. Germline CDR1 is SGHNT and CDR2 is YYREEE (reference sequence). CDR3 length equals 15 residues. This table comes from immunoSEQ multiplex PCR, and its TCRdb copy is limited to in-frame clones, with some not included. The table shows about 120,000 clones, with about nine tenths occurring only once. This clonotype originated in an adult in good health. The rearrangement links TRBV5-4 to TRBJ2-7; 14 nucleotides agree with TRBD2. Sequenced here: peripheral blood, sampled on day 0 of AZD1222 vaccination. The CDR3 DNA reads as TGTGCCAGCAGCCCTGGACTAGCGGGGGGAGGCGAGCAGTACTTC. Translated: CASSPGLAGGGEQYF.